This is a list of T cell receptor beta chains from one sample in a study of human T cells and chemical hapten exposure. TCRdb re-called the RACE reads through MiXCR, storing one row per CDR3 protein. Altogether roughly 100,000 distinct CDR3 sequences are present, approximately 10% being singletons, with the ten largest covering 2.9%. Source material: whole blood. Source of these receptors: a female donor in good health. Some clones in this sample may be carry-over from other donors' samples. Each CDR3 is given with its conserved first and last residue. A D gene is named only where the DNA matches it firmly. Rows may omit the clone size; those that give it use once, few, many or a size class.

few	TRBJ1-1	TRBV5-6	NA	TGTGCCAGCAGCTCCTCCGGTGAAGCTTTCTTT	CASSSSGEAFF
NA	TRBJ1-6	TRBV12-3/TRBV12-4	NA	TGTGCCAGCGGCCTGAGCTCCTATAATTCACCCCTCCACTTT	CASGLSSYNSPLHF
NA	TRBJ2-2	TRBV29-1	NA	TGCAGCGCCCGCAGACTAGCGAACACCGGGGAGCTGTTTTTT	CSARRLANTGELFF
few	TRBJ2-2	TRBV7-3	NA	TGTGCCAGCAGCTCAGCCTCCCTACAGGGAAGCACCGGGGAGCTGTTTTTT	CASSSASLQGSTGELFF
few	TRBJ2-7	TRBV28	NA	TGTGCCAGCAGTTCCCCGAGCGGAGCTAGTTACGAGCAGTACTTC	CASSSPSGASYEQYF
NA	TRBJ2-5	TRBV18	TRBD1	TGTGCCAGCTCACGTGGACAGGAAGAGACCCAGTACTTC	CASSRGQEETQYF
many	TRBJ2-1	TRBV2	NA	TGTGCCAGCAGTGAAAGGTTTAGGACAGTTTTGAATGAGCAGTTCTTC	CASSERFRTVLNEQFF
NA	TRBJ2-2	TRBV7-9	NA	TGTGCCAGCAGCTTTAGGACCGGAAACACCGGGGAGCTGTTTTTT	CASSFRTGNTGELFF
many	TRBJ2-3	TRBV20-1	NA	TGCAGTGGTAGTCATCAAGATACGCAGTATTTT	CSGSHQDTQYF
NA	TRBJ1-1	TRBV20-1	NA	TGCAGTGCTAGGGTTTTTTGGGCGTTCACCCCAAACACTGAAGCTTTCTTT	CSARVFWAFTPNTEAFF
NA	TRBJ2-5	TRBV6-1	TRBD2	TGTGCCAGCAGTGACACTAGCGGGTATCAAGAGACCCAGTACTTC	CASSDTSGYQETQYF
many	TRBJ2-2	TRBV7-9	NA	TGTGCCAGCAGCTTCCGTTCGGGTCACGGGGAGCTGTTTTTT	CASSFRSGHGELFF
NA	TRBJ1-5	TRBV28	NA	TGTGCCAGCAGCTCAGAGGGGCCCCAGCATTTT	CASSSEGPQHF
many	TRBJ1-2	TRBV6-2/TRBV6-3	NA	TGTGCCAGCAACGGGCCACCTCTGTTCTATGGCTACACCTTC	CASNGPPLFYGYTF